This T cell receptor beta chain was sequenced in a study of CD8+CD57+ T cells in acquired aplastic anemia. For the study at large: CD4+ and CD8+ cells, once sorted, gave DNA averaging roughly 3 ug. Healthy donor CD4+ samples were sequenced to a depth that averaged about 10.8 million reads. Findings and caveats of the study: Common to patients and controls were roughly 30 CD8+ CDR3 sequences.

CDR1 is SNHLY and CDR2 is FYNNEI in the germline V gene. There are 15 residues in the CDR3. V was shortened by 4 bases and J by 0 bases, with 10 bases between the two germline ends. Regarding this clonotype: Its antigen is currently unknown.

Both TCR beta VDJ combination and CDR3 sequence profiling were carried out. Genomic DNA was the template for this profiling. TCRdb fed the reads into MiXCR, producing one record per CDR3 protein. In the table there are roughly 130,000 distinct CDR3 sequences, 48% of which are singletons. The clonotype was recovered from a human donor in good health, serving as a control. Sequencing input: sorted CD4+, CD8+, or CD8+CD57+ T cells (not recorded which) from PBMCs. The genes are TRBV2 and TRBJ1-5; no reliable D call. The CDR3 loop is CASSAKAVSNQPQHF. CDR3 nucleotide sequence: TGTGCCAGCAGTGCAAAGGCGGTTAGCAATCAGCCCCAGCATTTT. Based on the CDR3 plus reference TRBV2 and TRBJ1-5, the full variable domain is EPEVTQTPSHQVTQMGQEVILRCVPISNHLYFYWYRQILGQKVEFLVSFYNNEISEKSEIFDDQFSVERPDGSNFTLKIRSTKLEDSAMYFCASSAKAVSNQPQHFGDGTRLSIL.